Listed below are T cell receptor beta chains from one sample, sequenced in a study of blood T cells in healthy people across ages. TCRdb analysed the 5' RACE reads with MiXCR anew, one entry per CDR3 protein. Of about 540,000 distinct CDR3 sequences listed, around 24% are singletons. The sample was also reused in another study, on T cells of mothers and their children.

What was sequenced was blood. The receptors stem from a boy aged 10-17 years in good health. Each CDR3 is given with its conserved first and last residue. A D gene is named only where the DNA matches it firmly. Expanded clones get a size class; other rows say once, few or many, or leave the size out.

d_call	clone_size	v_call	j_call	cdr3_nt	cdr3_aa
TRBD2	few	TRBV19	TRBJ2-1	TGTGCCAGTAGTATAAGCGGGGGCCTCTACAATGAGCAGTTCTTC	CASSISGGLYNEQFF
.	few	TRBV7-2	TRBJ1-4	TGTGCCAGCAGCCGTGGTAGGGACGATGAAAAACTGTTTTTT	CASSRGRDDEKLFF
.	.	TRBV27	TRBJ1-1	TGTGCCAGCAGTTCCGGGTCGAACACTGAAGCTTTCTTT	CASSSGSNTEAFF
.	.	TRBV6-6	TRBJ2-7	TGTGCCAGCAGTTATTTGGCGGGACAGATCTCGGGGGAGCAGTACTTC	CASSYLAGQISGEQYF
.	.	TRBV5-5	TRBJ2-3	TGTGCCAGCAGCCGCACCGGGTCCCTCAGGAATACGCAGTATTTT	CASSRTGSLRNTQYF
TRBD1	.	TRBV24-1	TRBJ2-2	TGTGCCACCAGTGACCCCGGACAGGGGCTGAACACCGGGGAGCTGTTTTTT	CATSDPGQGLNTGELFF
.	few	TRBV19	TRBJ1-1	TGTGCCAGTAGTCTCTGGGATGGGAACACTGAAGCTTTCTTT	CASSLWDGNTEAFF
.	.	TRBV7-3	TRBJ2-2	TGTGCCAGCAGCCCTCTGGGTGGCACCGGGGAGCTGTTTTTT	CASSPLGGTGELFF
.	few	TRBV6-2/TRBV6-3	TRBJ1-5	TGTGCCAGCAGTAGGGAATCCGCCAATCAGCCCCAGCATTTT	CASSRESANQPQHF
TRBD1	.	TRBV29-1	TRBJ1-1	TGCAGCGTTGGTGGACAGGGCGGGATGAACACTGAAGCTTTCTTT	CSVGGQGGMNTEAFF
TRBD2	.	TRBV6-5	TRBJ2-7	TGTGCCAGCAGTTACTCGACGCTAGCGGGCTACGAGCAGTACTTC	CASSYSTLAGYEQYF
.	many	TRBV10-3	TRBJ2-5	TGTGCCATCAGTGAGTCGAAGGGGCAAGAGACCCAGTACTTC	CAISESKGQETQYF
.	.	TRBV7-2	TRBJ2-5	TGTGCCAGCAGCTTATGTTGTCAAGAGACCCAGTACTTC	CASSLCCQETQYF